This record concerns one T cell receptor (beta chain) sequence. Its antigen is unidentified. The data were taken from a study of T cell responses to AZD1222 COVID-19 vaccine. Study overall: Investigators merged groups given second doses at roughly 4 or roughly 12 weeks. Study-level points and caveats: Among the donors, most were white British and more were female, and clonal diversity was possibly underestimated.

Data came from immunoSEQ multiplex PCR; TCRdb stores just in-frame clones and leaves some out. There are about 130,000 clones in the sample; about 82% occur only once, and around 12% lies in the top ten. The sequenced sample was peripheral blood, obtained on day 0 of AZD1222 vaccination. This clonotype was obtained from an adult in good health.

CDR3 residues: CSVEGGDRVSPEQYF. The CDR3 DNA follows: TGCAGCGTTGAAGGGGGGGACAGGGTCTCGCCCGAGCAGTACTTC. This rearrangement joins TRBV29-1 to TRBJ2-7, with 9 bases fitting TRBD1. The J segment lost 6 bases and the V segment lost 1 base, leaving 10 bases of the junction unmatched. Germline-derived CDR1 and CDR2 are SQVTM and ANQGSEA. CDR3 length: 15 residues.